Below, one TCR beta chain is given with its context. As yet, its antigen is unknown. Generated by immunoSEQ multiplex PCR, the TCRdb table keeps only in-frame clones and is missing some. Seen here are more than 550,000 clones, roughly 88% observed once, and the top ten hold 30% to 40%. These data originate in a study of shared clonotypes between healthy human individuals. For the study at large: Researchers assigned three CD4 naive, three CD4 memory, two CD8 naive and one CD8 memory plate to each donor.

With 2 bases removed from V and 6 bases from J, the gap between germline ends came to 8 bases. The CDR3 contains 13 residues. Per germline, CDR1 MNHEY and CDR2 SMNVEV (reference sequence). Notes on the study in general: It was anticipated that sequencing depth would influence how many clonotypes donors shared.

Sequencing was performed on memory CD8+ T cells from PBMCs. Subset specified: CD45RO+ cells pooled with CCR7-negative TemRA cells. This chain joins TRBV27 and TRBJ2-1, with a weak D call TRBD1 (5 bases). The receptor's source is a young man in good health. Some clones in this sample may be carry-over from other donors' samples. CDR3 coding DNA: TGTGCCAGCAGTTTAGGGGCTCCCAATGAGCAGTTCTTC. Protein: CASSLGAPNEQFF.